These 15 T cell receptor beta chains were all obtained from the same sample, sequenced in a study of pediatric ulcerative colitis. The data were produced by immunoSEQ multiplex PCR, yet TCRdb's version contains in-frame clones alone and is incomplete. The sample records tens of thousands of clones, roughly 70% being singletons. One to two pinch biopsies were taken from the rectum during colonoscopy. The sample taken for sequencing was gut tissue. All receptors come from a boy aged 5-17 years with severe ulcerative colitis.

CDR3: CASSLSSPGANVLTF. CDR3 DNA sequence: TGCGCCAGCAGCTTGTCCTCCCCTGGGGCCAACGTCCTGACTTTC. V is TRBV5-1 and J is TRBJ2-6; D gene ambiguous. Between the trimmed V and J ends, which lost 1 base and 2 bases, there was a span of 7 bases. This CDR3 spans 15 amino acids. Germline lookup yields CDR1 SGHRS and CDR2 YFSETQ.

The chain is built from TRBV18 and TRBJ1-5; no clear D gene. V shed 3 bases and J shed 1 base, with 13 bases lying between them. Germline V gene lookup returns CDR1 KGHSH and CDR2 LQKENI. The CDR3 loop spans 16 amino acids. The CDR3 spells CASSPYSYESNQPQHF. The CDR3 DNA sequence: TGTGCCAGCTCACCTTACTCATATGAAAGCAATCAGCCCCAGCATTTT.

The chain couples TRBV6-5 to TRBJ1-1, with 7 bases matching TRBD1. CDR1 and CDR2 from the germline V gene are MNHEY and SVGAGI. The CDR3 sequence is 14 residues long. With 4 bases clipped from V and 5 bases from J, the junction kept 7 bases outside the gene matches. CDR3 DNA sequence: TGTGCCAGCAGTTCCTCGACAGGGTGGACTGAAGCTTTCTTT. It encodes CASSSSTGWTEAFF.

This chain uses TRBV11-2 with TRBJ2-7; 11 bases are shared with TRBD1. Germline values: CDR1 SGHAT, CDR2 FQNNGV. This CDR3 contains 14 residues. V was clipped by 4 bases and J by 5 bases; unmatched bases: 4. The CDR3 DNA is TGTGCCAGCAGCTCCTGGACAGGGGGCGACGAGCAGTACTTC. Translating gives CASSSWTGGDEQYF.

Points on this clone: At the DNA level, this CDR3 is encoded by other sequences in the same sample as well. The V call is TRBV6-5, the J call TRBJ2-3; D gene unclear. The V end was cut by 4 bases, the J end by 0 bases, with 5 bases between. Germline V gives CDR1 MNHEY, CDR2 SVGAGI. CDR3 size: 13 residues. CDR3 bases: TGTGCCAGCAGTTCCCCAAGCACAGATACGCAGTATTTT. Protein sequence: CASSSPSTDTQYF.

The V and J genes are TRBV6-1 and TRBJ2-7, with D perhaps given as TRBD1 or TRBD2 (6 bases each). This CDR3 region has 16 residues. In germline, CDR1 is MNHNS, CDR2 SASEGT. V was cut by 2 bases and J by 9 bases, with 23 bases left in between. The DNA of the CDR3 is TGTGCCAGCAGTGAATTCCCTAGTGGGGGGCAAAGTCGGCAGTACTTC. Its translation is CASSEFPSGGQSRQYF.

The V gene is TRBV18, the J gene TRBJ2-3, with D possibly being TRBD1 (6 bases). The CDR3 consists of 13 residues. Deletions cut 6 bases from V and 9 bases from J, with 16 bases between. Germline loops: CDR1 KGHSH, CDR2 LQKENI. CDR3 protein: CASSPGTPGTQYF. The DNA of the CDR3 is TGTGCCAGCTCGCCAGGGACACCGGGGACGCAGTATTTT.

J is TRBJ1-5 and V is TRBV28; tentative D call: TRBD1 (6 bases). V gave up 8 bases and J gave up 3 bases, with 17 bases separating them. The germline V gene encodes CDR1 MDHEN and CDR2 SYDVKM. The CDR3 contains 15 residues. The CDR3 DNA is TGTGCCAGCGGCGGGGGAAGGGGGAACAATCAGCCCCAGCATTTT. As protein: CASGGGRGNNQPQHF. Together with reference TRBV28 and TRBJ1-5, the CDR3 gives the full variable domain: DVKVTQSSRYLVKRTGEKVFLECVQDMDHENMFWYRQDPGLGLRLIYFSYDVKMKEKGDIPEGYSVSREKKERFSLILESASTNQTSMYLCASGGGRGNNQPQHFGDGTRLSIL.

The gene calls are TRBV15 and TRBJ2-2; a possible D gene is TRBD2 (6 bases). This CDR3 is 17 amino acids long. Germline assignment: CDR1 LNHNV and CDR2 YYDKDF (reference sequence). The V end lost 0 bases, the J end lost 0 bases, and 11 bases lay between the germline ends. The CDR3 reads CATSRDFWGANTGELFF. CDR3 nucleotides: TGTGCCACCAGCAGAGATTTTTGGGGGGCGAACACCGGGGAGCTGTTTTTT. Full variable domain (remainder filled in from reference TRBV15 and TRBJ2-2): DAMVIQNPRYQVTQFGKPVTLSCSQTLNHNVMYWYQQKSSQAPKLLFHYYDKDFNNEADTPDNFQSRRPNTSFCFLDIRSPGLGDTAMYLCATSRDFWGANTGELFFGEGSRLTVL.

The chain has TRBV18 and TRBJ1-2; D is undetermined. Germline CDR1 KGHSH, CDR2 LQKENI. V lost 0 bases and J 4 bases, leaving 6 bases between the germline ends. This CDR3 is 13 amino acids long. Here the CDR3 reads CASSPPGRYGYTF. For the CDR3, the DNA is TGTGCCAGCTCACCACCGGGTCGCTATGGCTACACCTTC.

This CDR3 reads CASSIPGQQAFF. CDR3 DNA sequence: TGTGCCAGCAGCATCCCGGGACAGCAAGCTTTCTTT. The chain is built from TRBV7-2 and TRBJ1-1; 7 nucleotides agree with TRBD1. This CDR3 is 12 amino acids long. Germline CDR1 reads SGHTA; CDR2 reads FQGNSA. J was trimmed by 9 bases and V by 5 bases; bases with no gene match: 6.

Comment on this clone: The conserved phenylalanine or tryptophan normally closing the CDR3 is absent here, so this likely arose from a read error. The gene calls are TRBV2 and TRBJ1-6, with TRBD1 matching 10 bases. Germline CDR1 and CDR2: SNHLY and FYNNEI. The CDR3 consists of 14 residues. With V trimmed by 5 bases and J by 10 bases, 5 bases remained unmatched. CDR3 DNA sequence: TGTGCCAGCAGTCCCGGACAGGGGGGGTCACCCCTCCACCTT. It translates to CASSPGQGGSPLHL.

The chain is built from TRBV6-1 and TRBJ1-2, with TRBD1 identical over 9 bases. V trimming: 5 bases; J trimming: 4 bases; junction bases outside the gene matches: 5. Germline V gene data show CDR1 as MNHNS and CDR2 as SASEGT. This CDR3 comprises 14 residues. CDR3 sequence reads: CASSTGGRTYGYTF. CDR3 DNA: TGTGCCAGCAGTACAGGGGGCCGGACCTATGGCTACACCTTC.

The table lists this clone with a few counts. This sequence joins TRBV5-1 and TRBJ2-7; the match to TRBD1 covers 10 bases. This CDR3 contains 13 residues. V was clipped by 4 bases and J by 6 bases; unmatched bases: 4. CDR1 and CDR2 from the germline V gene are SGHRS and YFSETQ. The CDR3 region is CASSPGTGAEQYF. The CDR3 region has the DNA TGCGCCAGCAGCCCGGGGACAGGGGCCGAGCAGTACTTC. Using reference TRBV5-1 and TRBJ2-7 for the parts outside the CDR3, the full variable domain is KAGVTQTPRYLIKTRGQQVTLSCSPISGHRSVSWYQQTPGQGLQFLFEYFSETQRNKGNFPGRFSGRQFSNSRSEMNVSTLELGDSALYLCASSPGTGAEQYFGPGTRLTVT.

The CDR3 sequence: CASRESLGELFF. CDR3 in DNA: TGTGCCAGCAGGGAATCTCTCGGGGAGCTGTTTTTT. The V call is TRBV6-1, the J call TRBJ2-2; no clear D. V lost 6 bases and J lost 7, with 9 bases in between. The CDR3 extends over 12 amino acids. In germline, CDR1 is MNHNS, CDR2 SASEGT.